This T cell receptor beta chain comes out of a study of a mutant IDH1 vaccine in newly diagnosed glioma. Study details: Vaccine dosing followed radiotherapy by 4-6 weeks, or accompanied temozolomide cycles. Patients previously underwent radiotherapy, temozolomide, or both, and most underwent both.

Time point indicated: week 35, safety follow-up. Vaccination used 300 ug of mutant IDH1 20-mer peptide per dose, with topical imiquimod. Repertoires were generated with immunoSEQ multiplex PCR, while TCRdb's copy carries only in-frame clones and drops some. The sample consists of some 58,000 clones, more than 80% of them appearing once. A single count supports this clone. The antigen remains unidentified. CDR1 is SGHKS, CDR2 YYEKEE, per germline (reference sequence). The length of the CDR3 is 13 residues. The V and J ends lost 0 bases and 1 base respectively, with 5 bases between them. The sequencing used PBMCs, collected from a glioma patient whose treatment included an IDH1 peptide vaccine. This sequence originates from a man aged 40-50 years with glioma. The chain joins TRBV5-5 to TRBJ2-7; D uncertain. The CDR3 nucleotides read TGTGCCAGCAGCTTGGACGGTTCCTACGAGCAGTACTTC. This codes for CASSLDGSYEQYF.